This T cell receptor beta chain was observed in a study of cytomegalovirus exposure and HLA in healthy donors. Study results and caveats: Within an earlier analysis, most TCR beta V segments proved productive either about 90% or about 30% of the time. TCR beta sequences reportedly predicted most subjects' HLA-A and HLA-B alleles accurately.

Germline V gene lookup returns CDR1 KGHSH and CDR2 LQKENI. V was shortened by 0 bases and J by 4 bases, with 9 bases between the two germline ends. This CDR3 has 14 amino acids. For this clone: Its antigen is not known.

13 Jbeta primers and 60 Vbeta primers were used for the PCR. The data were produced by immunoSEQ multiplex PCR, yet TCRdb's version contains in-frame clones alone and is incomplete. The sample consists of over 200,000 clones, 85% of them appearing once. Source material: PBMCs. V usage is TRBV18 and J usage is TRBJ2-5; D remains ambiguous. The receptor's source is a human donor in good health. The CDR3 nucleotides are TGTGCCAGCTCACCACCCTATCCCACAGAGACCCAGTACTTC. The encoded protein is CASSPPYPTETQYF.